This is a list of T cell receptor beta chains from one sample in a study of beta chain features in type 1 diabetes. Here immunoSEQ multiplex PCR was the method, and the copy in TCRdb shows in-frame clones only, minus some. The sample yields about 190,000 clones, approximately 8.4% seen once. What was sequenced was central memory CD4+ T cells from blood. These receptors all come from a man younger than 30 with type 1 diabetes. The CDR3 runs from the conserved cysteine through the conserved F or W. The order of the fields is V gene, J gene, clone size, D gene, CDR3 DNA, CDR3 protein. D genes are given only for firm matches. The size of a clone is reported for some rows only, either as once, few or many, or as a class for expanded clones.

TRBV18	TRBJ2-7	few	TRBD1	TGTGCCAGCTCACGGGACAGGGGGCATTCTGACGAGCAGTACTTC	CASSRDRGHSDEQYF
TRBV28	TRBJ2-6	few	NA	TGTGCCAGCAGTTTATCTGCCAGATCTGGGGCCAACGTCCTGACTTTC	CASSLSARSGANVLTF
TRBV7-9	TRBJ1-6	few	NA	TGTGCCAGCAGCTTAGGCTCGGGGCGGGGTTCTTCACCCCTCCACTTT	CASSLGSGRGSSPLHF
TRBV4-2	TRBJ2-2	once	TRBD2	TGTGCCAGCAGCCCGACTAGCGGGATAGGGACCGGGGAGCTGTTTTTT	CASSPTSGIGTGELFF
TRBV28	TRBJ1-5	few	NA	TGTGCCAGCAGTTTTTTCGACAGATATCAGCCCCAGCATTTT	CASSFFDRYQPQHF
TRBV7-2	TRBJ2-5	few	TRBD2	TGTGCCAGCAGCCCCGGGACTAGTCAAGAGACCCAGTACTTC	CASSPGTSQETQYF
TRBV19	TRBJ2-1	few	TRBD2	TGTGCCAGTAGGAGGGGTAGCGGGCCTGCCGGGGTGCGGGAGCAGTTCTTC	CASRRGSGPAGVREQFF
TRBV28	TRBJ2-2	NA	TRBD1	TGTGCCAGCACCAGAACGTGGACAGGGACCACCGGGGAGCTGTTTTTT	CASTRTWTGTTGELFF
TRBV5-1	TRBJ1-6	few	TRBD1	TGCGCCAGCAGCTTGGGAACAGGGGGCAATTCACCCCTCCACTTT	CASSLGTGGNSPLHF
TRBV5-1	TRBJ2-7	NA	TRBD2	TGCGCCAGCAGACTGCCTATAGGACTAGCGGGAGAGGTGCAGTACTTC	CASRLPIGLAGEVQYF
TRBV7-7	TRBJ2-7	few	TRBD2	TGTGCCAGCAGCTCGGGGGGTCTGAACGAGCAGTACTTC	CASSSGGLNEQYF
TRBV4-1	TRBJ2-1	many	NA	TGCGCCAGCAGCCCCGCGGGACAGCCCGGTAAAGGCGAGCAGTTCTTC	CASSPAGQPGKGEQFF
TRBV6-5	TRBJ2-1	NA	TRBD2	TGTGCCAGCAGTAGGAGGGAGGGCCCAGGAGAGCAGTTCTTC	CASSRREGPGEQFF
TRBV6-6	TRBJ2-5	few	NA	TGTGCCAGCACACGGGGGATCCAAGAGACCCAGTACTTC	CASTRGIQETQYF
TRBV6-5	TRBJ2-3	few	TRBD2	TGTGCCAGCAGCCCGAAGGGTCGGGGGGGAGATACGCAGTATTTT	CASSPKGRGGDTQYF
TRBV7-2	TRBJ2-7	many	TRBD1	TGTGCCAGCAGCCCTGGACAGGGCTACGAGCAGTACTTC	CASSPGQGYEQYF
TRBV7-9	TRBJ2-3	few	NA	TGTGCCAGCAGCTTAGAATTCGGGGGAGGTCCAGATACGCAGTATTTT	CASSLEFGGGPDTQYF
TRBV5-1	TRBJ2-7	few	NA	TGCGCCAGCAGCTCGAGACAGGCCTCCTACGAGCAGTACTTC	CASSSRQASYEQYF
TRBV7-7	TRBJ2-1	few	TRBD2	TGTGCCAGCAGCCCGTTAGCGGGGGGCCCCGTTGAGCAGTTCTTC	CASSPLAGGPVEQFF
TRBV27	TRBJ2-5	few	NA	TGTGCCAGCACCAGGAGGGGAGGAGAGACCCAGTACTTC	CASTRRGGETQYF
TRBV27	TRBJ1-5	few	NA	TGTGCCAGCGGAGGGCCTTTCAATCAGCCCCAGCATTTT	CASGGPFNQPQHF
TRBV18	TRBJ2-2	few	NA	TGTGCCAGCTCACCCCAACAGAGGGAGCTGTTTTTT	CASSPQQRELFF
TRBV27	TRBJ2-1	few	NA	TGTGCCAGCTCCTCCGGAGGTGGGGGGTTCAATGAGCAGTTCTTC	CASSSGGGGFNEQFF
TRBV7-2	TRBJ1-2	few	NA	TGTGCCAGCAGCGTCTTACAGGGAAGGACTAACTATGGCTACACCTTC	CASSVLQGRTNYGYTF
TRBV7-2	TRBJ2-7	NA	TRBD1	TGTGCCAGCAGCTCAGCCAGGGGGGAGCAGTACTTC	CASSSARGEQYF
TRBV6-1	TRBJ1-2	few	NA	TGTGCCAGCAGTGGTTCTCGGGACACCCTCAACTATGGCTACACCTTC	CASSGSRDTLNYGYTF
TRBV19	TRBJ2-7	NA	TRBD1	TGTGCCAGTAGTAAGGGACAGGGATTCTACGAGCAGTACTTC	CASSKGQGFYEQYF
TRBV30	TRBJ2-5	NA	NA	TGTGCCTGGGGTACCGGAGGGGGGGAAGAGACCCAGTACTTC	CAWGTGGGEETQYF
TRBV7-2	TRBJ1-4	NA	TRBD1	TGTGCCAGCAGCCTCCGGACAGGGGGAGATGAAAAACTGTTTTTT	CASSLRTGGDEKLFF
TRBV5-1	TRBJ2-1	NA	TRBD1	TGCGCCAGCAGCTTGGATCCTTTGGGACAGCTCTACAATGAGCAGTTCTTC	CASSLDPLGQLYNEQFF
TRBV7-9	TRBJ1-4	NA	TRBD1	TGTGCCAGCAGCATCGACAGGGGGGCAACTAATGAAAAACTGTTTTTT	CASSIDRGATNEKLFF
TRBV5-1	TRBJ1-6	few	TRBD1	TGCGCCAGCAGCTTGGTTGGGACAGGGGATTCACCCCTCCACTTT	CASSLVGTGDSPLHF
TRBV27	TRBJ1-2	NA	NA	TGTGCCAGCAGTCCCTCCCTCCCCGAGACAGGCTACACCTTC	CASSPSLPETGYTF
TRBV28	TRBJ2-2	few	NA	TGTGCCAGCAGTTTAGTCCCGGGGTTGGCCGGGGAGCTGTTTTTT	CASSLVPGLAGELFF
TRBV29-1	TRBJ2-7	few	NA	TGCAGCGTTGTACAGGAGATGCAGTACTTC	CSVVQEMQYF
TRBV6-5	TRBJ2-1	NA	NA	TGTGCCAGCAGGCCCAGGGCCTCCTACAATGAGCAGTTCTTC	CASRPRASYNEQFF
TRBV7-2	TRBJ1-4	few	TRBD1	TGTGCCAGCAGCTCAGACAGGGGGCGAGGAAAACTGTTTTTT	CASSSDRGRGKLFF
TRBV18	TRBJ2-7	NA	TRBD2	TGTGCCAGCTCACCGCAGCTAGCGGGGGCCTACGAGCAGTACTTC	CASSPQLAGAYEQYF
TRBV11-2	TRBJ2-2	NA	TRBD2	TGTGCCAGCAGCTTAATGGCGACTAGCTGGGGGAACGCCGGGGAGCTGTTTTTT	CASSLMATSWGNAGELFF
TRBV7-2	TRBJ2-1	NA	NA	TGTGCCAGCACCCCGGCTGGGGTAGAGGGTGTAGAGCAGTTCTTC	CASTPAGVEGVEQFF